This TCR beta chain was documented in a study of early stage breast cancer tumors. This CDR3 region has 18 residues. V lost 2 bases to trimming and J lost 5 bases; unmatched junction nucleotides: 10. Germline assignment: CDR1 SGHNT and CDR2 YYREEE (reference sequence). TCRdb keeps only in-frame clones here, not all; method: immunoSEQ multiplex PCR. The table lists 25,000 to 35,000 clones, 80% of them singletons. Sequenced material: blood. This chain joins TRBV5-4 and TRBJ2-1; 13 bases are a match to TRBD2. This TCR was recovered from a person in their 60s with breast cancer. Written as DNA, the CDR3 is TGTGCCAGCAGCTTACTAGCGGGAGGGCCCTTTCCCCACAATGAGCAGTTCTTC. Amino acids: CASSLLAGGPFPHNEQFF.